Presented here are 28 T cell receptor beta chains from one specimen sequenced in a study of T cell responses to AZD1222 COVID-19 vaccine. The method was immunoSEQ multiplex PCR; TCRdb's version includes in-frame clones alone and lacks a portion of them. The table shows about 130,000 clones, with approximately 90% occurring only once. The source material was peripheral blood, sampled on day 0 of AZD1222 vaccination. The origin of the receptors is an adult in good health.

The chain carries TRBV28 and TRBJ1-6; D is perhaps TRBD1 (6 bases). The CDR3 runs 17 residues. The V and J ends lost 1 base and 7 bases respectively, with 17 bases between them. From germline, CDR1 is MDHEN and CDR2 SYDVKM. This chain's CDR3 is CASSLLSRGARNSPLHF. The CDR3 DNA sequence: TGTGCCAGCAGTTTATTGAGTAGGGGGGCTCGAAATTCACCCCTCCACTTT.

The rearrangement uses TRBV15 and TRBJ1-1; TRBD1 is a possible D gene (5 bases). This CDR3 is built from 15 residues. Germline V gene data show CDR1 as LNHNV and CDR2 as YYDKDF (reference sequence). The V and J ends lost 3 bases and 0 bases respectively, with 11 bases between them. The CDR3 is CATSSGPGMNTEAFF. The CDR3 DNA follows: TGTGCCACCAGCAGTGGGCCAGGGATGAACACTGAAGCTTTCTTT.

The chain combines TRBV27 with TRBJ1-5, with a possible D match to TRBD1 (5 bases). The CDR3 is made up of 14 amino acids. The ends were cut back, 3 bases at V and 4 bases at J, with 10 bases in the middle. Germline values: CDR1 MNHEY, CDR2 SMNVEV (reference sequence). The chain's CDR3 is CASSFEGLNQPQHF. The CDR3 region has the DNA TGTGCCAGCAGTTTCGAGGGACTAAATCAGCCCCAGCATTTT.

This chain links TRBV27 with TRBJ2-1; 9 bases align to TRBD2. The CDR3 runs to 16 residues. Germline CDR1 MNHEY, CDR2 SMNVEV (reference sequence). The trim removed 2 bases at V and 4 bases at J, leaving 6 bases unmatched. The CDR3 nucleotides read TGTGCCAGCAGTTTACTTACTAGCGGGCTATACAATGAGCAGTTCTTC. Its protein product is CASSLLTSGLYNEQFF.

The chain employs TRBV2 and TRBJ1-2; unclear D gene. Germline V gene sequence: CDR1 SNHLY, CDR2 FYNNEI. Trimming cost V 5 bases and J 0 bases, with 4 bases left between them. The CDR3 is 12 amino acids. The CDR3 spells CASSPTNYGYTF. Written as DNA, the CDR3 is TGTGCCAGCAGTCCTACTAACTATGGCTACACCTTC.

Here the CDR3 reads CASSSGPPVPYEQYF. The DNA for the CDR3 is TGTGCCAGCAGCTCCGGGCCCCCTGTCCCCTACGAGCAGTACTTC. V and J are TRBV7-8 and TRBJ2-7; D call uncertain. Deletions cut 4 bases from V and 2 bases from J, with 15 bases between. There are 15 residues in the CDR3. In germline, CDR1 is SGHVS, CDR2 FQNEAQ.

The V gene is TRBV29-1, the J gene TRBJ1-2; 8 positions match TRBD1. The CDR3 length is 15 residues. Germline V gives CDR1 SQVTM, CDR2 ANQGSEA. J gave up 8 bases and V 7 bases, and 18 bases lay outside the gene matches. The CDR3: CSGSKDRALGRGYTF. CDR3 nucleotides: TGCAGCGGGTCCAAGGACAGGGCCCTTGGGCGAGGCTACACCTTC.

The V call is TRBV19, the J call TRBJ1-2, with a tentative D call TRBD1 (6 bases). Germline V gene sequence: CDR1 LNHDA, CDR2 SQIVND (reference sequence). Trimming cost V 1 base and J 2 bases, with 14 bases left between them. CDR3 length: 16 residues. The CDR3: CASSIVSGQPNYGYTF. In DNA form, the CDR3 reads TGTGCCAGTAGTATAGTTTCTGGACAGCCAAACTATGGCTACACCTTC.

V gene TRBV29-1 combines with J gene TRBJ2-1; TRBD1 aligns across 7 bases. CDR1 and CDR2 from the germline V gene are SQVTM and ANQGSEA. The V and J ends lost 7 bases and 2 bases, in that order; junction bases with no gene match: 8. The CDR3 is made up of 14 amino acids. CDR3 DNA: TGCAGCGCTCGGAACAGGGGAGCCTACAATGAGCAGTTCTTC. It translates to CSARNRGAYNEQFF.

The rearrangement joins TRBV10-1 to TRBJ1-2, with a weak D call TRBD1 (5 bases). Per germline, CDR1 WNHNN and CDR2 SYGVQD (reference sequence). The CDR3 loop spans 13 amino acids. Trimming shortened V by 3 bases and J by 2 bases, and 7 bases separated the two germline ends. The CDR3 protein is CASSDTGNYGYTF. DNA for the CDR3: TGCGCCAGCAGTGATACAGGAAACTATGGCTACACCTTC.

V is TRBV28 and J is TRBJ1-2, with 11 bases matching TRBD1. Trimming took 6 bases from V and 3 from J; bases not matched to a gene: 12. Germline values: CDR1 MDHEN, CDR2 SYDVKM. This CDR3 is built from 17 residues. Here the CDR3 reads CASRPPRRDRGDYGYTF. For the CDR3, the DNA is TGTGCCAGCAGGCCGCCCCGTCGGGACAGGGGGGACTATGGCTACACCTTC.

V is TRBV2 and J is TRBJ2-5; no reliable D call. This CDR3 spans 14 amino acids. With 7 bases removed from V and 2 bases from J, the gap between germline ends came to 14 bases. CDR1 is SNHLY, CDR2 FYNNEI, per germline. CDR3 sequence reads: CASTSFRPQETQYF. CDR3 DNA: TGTGCCAGCACCTCCTTCCGACCTCAAGAGACCCAGTACTTC.

This chain uses TRBV29-1 with TRBJ2-7; D might be TRBD2 (6 bases). Germline CDR1 and CDR2: SQVTM and ANQGSEA. V gave up 4 bases and J gave up 2 bases, with 9 bases separating them. CDR3 length equals 12 residues. CDR3 DNA: TGCAGCGTTGTCCGGGGGACCTACGAGCAGTACTTC. Translation: CSVVRGTYEQYF.

The V gene is TRBV5-8, the J gene TRBJ2-3; unclear D gene. Germline V gene data show CDR1 as SGHTS and CDR2 as YDEGEE. The CDR3 has 14 residues. Trimming took off 4 bases at V and 6 bases at J, with 15 bases between the two ends. CDR3 DNA: TGTGCCAGCAGCCGAGACATGAGAGGTGATACGCAGTATTTT. The encoded protein is CASSRDMRGDTQYF.

The V and J genes are TRBV5-1 and TRBJ1-2; 7 nucleotides line up with TRBD1. The CDR3 consists of 15 residues. CDR1 is SGHRS, CDR2 YFSETQ, per germline. Trimming removed 4 bases from V and 6 bases from J; junction bases left unmatched: 12. This chain's CDR3 is CASSTGTAGFDGYTF. The CDR3, as DNA: TGCGCCAGCAGCACCGGGACAGCAGGGTTCGATGGCTACACCTTC.

This clone came up once. This chain connects TRBV28 to TRBJ1-3; D uncertain. Per germline, CDR1 MDHEN and CDR2 SYDVKM. The CDR3 extends over 14 amino acids. Deletions cut 6 bases from V and 4 bases from J, with 13 bases between. Here the CDR3 reads CASRKGSRGNTIYF. CDR3 in DNA: TGTGCCAGCAGAAAGGGATCCCGGGGAAACACCATATATTTT.

V and J are TRBV6-5 and TRBJ1-1; no firm D call. In germline, CDR1 is MNHEY, CDR2 SVGAGI. This CDR3 contains 13 residues. The ends were cut back, 10 bases at V and 5 bases at J, with 17 bases in the middle. In nucleotides, the CDR3 is TGTGCCACCCGAGGAGGGTCGGGGACTGAAGCTTTCTTT. It is translated as CATRGGSGTEAFF.

The chain links TRBV6-2 or TRBV6-3 to TRBJ1-1; the D is unclear. This CDR3 has 13 residues. CDR1 is MNHEY and CDR2 is SVGEGT in the germline V gene. The V and J ends lost 2 bases and 1 base respectively, with 5 bases between them. The CDR3 DNA follows: TGTGCCAGCAGTTACGGCCCGAACACTGAAGCTTTCTTT. Translating gives CASSYGPNTEAFF.

J is TRBJ1-2 and V is TRBV19; possible D gene TRBD1, 6 bases. Germline CDR1 reads LNHDA; CDR2 reads SQIVND (reference sequence). This CDR3 spans 14 amino acids. V was cut by 6 bases and J by 3 bases, with 14 bases left in between. The CDR3 sequence: CASRETGGDYGYTF. The CDR3 DNA is TGTGCCAGTAGGGAGACAGGAGGAGACTATGGCTACACCTTC.

This clone appeared a single time. The chain uses TRBV6-5 and TRBJ2-1; TRBD1 matches 7 bases. This CDR3 is 13 amino acids long. The trim removed 2 bases at V and 9 bases at J, leaving 4 bases unmatched. Germline CDR1 reads MNHEY; CDR2 reads SVGAGI. The CDR3 DNA reads TGTGCCAGCAGTTACGGGACAGTGGGTGAGCAGTTCTTC. This gives the protein CASSYGTVGEQFF.

The rearrangement links TRBV9 to TRBJ2-7, with D perhaps TRBD1 (6 bases). The ends were cut back, 4 bases at V and 5 bases at J, with 22 bases in the middle. This CDR3 comprises 16 residues. Germline values: CDR1 SGDLS, CDR2 YYNGEE. In DNA, the CDR3 is TGTGCCAGCAGCCCGCGTAGTAACGTAGGGGACAACGAGCAGTACTTC. Its translation: CASSPRSNVGDNEQYF.

CDR3 DNA sequence: TGTGCCAGCAGTCCTCAGAAGCGGGGGAGTGAGCAGTACTTC. Translated, it gives CASSPQKRGSEQYF. The chain couples TRBV6-5 to TRBJ2-7; 8 bases map to TRBD2. This CDR3 is built from 14 residues. The V and J ends lost 5 bases and 7 bases, in that order; junction bases with no gene match: 10. Germline V lookup: CDR1 MNHEY, CDR2 SVGAGI.

This clone occurred many times. The gene calls are TRBV25-1 and TRBJ1-1; D might be TRBD1 (5 bases). The germline V gene has CDR1 MGHDK and CDR2 SYGVNS. V was shortened by 6 bases and J by 6 bases, with 14 bases between the two germline ends. This CDR3 has 13 residues. CDR3 loop: CASSARTFPEAFF. The CDR3 DNA sequence: TGTGCCAGCAGCGCAAGGACATTCCCTGAAGCTTTCTTT.

DNA of the CDR3: TGTGCCAGCAGTTGGCCACAGGGAGGAGCTTTCTTT. It specifies CASSWPQGGAFF. The chain links TRBV6-2 or TRBV6-3 to TRBJ1-1; possible D gene TRBD1, 6 bases. Germline V gene lookup returns CDR1 MNHEY and CDR2 SVGEGT. The V gene lost 4 bases and the J gene lost 10 bases, with 13 bases spanning the gap. This CDR3 has 12 residues.

The chain is built from TRBV9 and TRBJ2-1; 7 positions agree with TRBD2. V shed 0 bases, J shed 8 bases, and the junction held 5 bases outside the gene matches. CDR3 length: 14 amino acids. The germline V gene has CDR1 SGDLS and CDR2 YYNGEE. Here the CDR3 reads CASSVVLRGDEQFF. Written as DNA, the CDR3 is TGTGCCAGCAGCGTAGTTCTCCGGGGGGATGAGCAGTTCTTC.

The J gene is TRBJ1-2, the V gene TRBV6-5, with a tentative D call TRBD1 (6 bases). Germline-derived CDR1 and CDR2 are MNHEY and SVGAGI. V was trimmed by 0 bases and J by 0 bases, leaving 8 bases between them. This CDR3 has 15 amino acids. The CDR3 DNA follows: TGTGCCAGCAGTTACTCGCCAGGGGCTAACTATGGCTACACCTTC. This gives the protein CASSYSPGANYGYTF.

The CDR3 sequence: CASGLVGSRETQYF. In nucleotides, the CDR3 is TGTGCTAGTGGTTTGGTGGGCAGTAGGGAGACCCAGTACTTC. The chain recombines TRBV12-5 with TRBJ2-5; D is unclear. The CDR3 spans 14 residues. V was pared by 0 bases and J by 5 bases, with 10 bases between. The germline gives CDR1 LGHNT, CDR2 FRNRAP. Using reference TRBV12-5 and TRBJ2-5 for the parts outside the CDR3, the full variable domain is DARVTQTPRHKVTEMGQEVTMRCQPILGHNTVFWYRQTMMQGLELLAYFRNRAPLDDSGMPKDRFSAEMPDATLATLKIQPSEPRDSAVYFCASGLVGSRETQYFGPGTRLLVL.

The chain uses TRBV29-1 and TRBJ1-1; a weak D match, TRBD1 (5 bases). V was cut by 4 bases and J by 4 bases, with 19 bases left in between. CDR3 length equals 15 residues. In germline, CDR1 is SQVTM, CDR2 ANQGSEA. The CDR3 DNA is TGCAGCGTTGCAACCGGGACCTTCCTAGGCACTGAAGCTTTCTTT. Protein sequence: CSVATGTFLGTEAFF.